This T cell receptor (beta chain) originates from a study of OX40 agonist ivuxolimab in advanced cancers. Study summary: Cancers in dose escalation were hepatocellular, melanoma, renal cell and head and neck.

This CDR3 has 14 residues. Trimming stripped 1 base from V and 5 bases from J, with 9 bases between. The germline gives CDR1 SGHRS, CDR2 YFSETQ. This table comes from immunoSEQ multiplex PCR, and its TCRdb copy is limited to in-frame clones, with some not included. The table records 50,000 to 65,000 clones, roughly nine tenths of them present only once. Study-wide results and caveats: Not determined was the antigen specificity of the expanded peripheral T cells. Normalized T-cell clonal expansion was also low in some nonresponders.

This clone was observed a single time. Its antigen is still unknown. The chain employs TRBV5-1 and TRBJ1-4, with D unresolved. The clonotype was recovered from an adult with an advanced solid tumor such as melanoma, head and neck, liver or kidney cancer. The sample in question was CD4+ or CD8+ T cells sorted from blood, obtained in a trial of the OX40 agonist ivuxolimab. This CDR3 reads CASSLSPENEKLFF. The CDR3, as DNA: TGCGCCAGCAGCTTGTCGCCAGAGAATGAAAAACTGTTTTTT.